This TCR beta chain comes out of a study of T cell responses to AZD1222 COVID-19 vaccine (dated by TCRdb to the early 2020s). Concerning the study at large: TCR sequencing covered roughly 230 trial participants: about 210 given two doses of AZD1222 and 26 given two doses of MenACWY control vaccine. Trial participants were enrolled into age subgroups of 18-55, 56-69 and 70-plus years, which contained about 150, 28 and 57 TCR-sequenced participants, respectively. The full study reports these points: Nearly half of unique spike-specific TCRs reportedly recognized epitopes outside regions mutated in the B.1.351 and B.1.1.7 variants. Participants were mostly white British and included more females than males, and it was suggested by the authors that clonal diversity may have been underestimated. In the small 56-69-year group, the increase in depth fell short of significance, most likely because of low power. Conclusions about previously exposed vaccinees are limited, since just a handful of AZD1222 recipients were seropositive for SARS-CoV-2 at baseline. Because no day 14 peak-response samples were available, repertoires were characterized only after the peak T cell response. The vaccine-associated CD4 TCRs covered the entire spike protein, and the dominant responses fell in regions 160-218 and 743-854. After two AZD1222 doses, spike-specific TCR breadth and depth were significantly higher than at day 0 and than in MenACWY recipients.

The time point label on this specimen signifies: about 28 days (+/-7) after the second vaccine dose. AZD1222 recipients given second doses at about 4 weeks or at about 12 weeks were pooled, since spike-specific TCR depth and breadth were not found to differ between the two schedules. Vaccinee samples came from UK trials COV001 and COV002, including a single-blind randomized controlled phase 2/3 trial of AZD1222 (ChAdOx1 nCoV-19) in healthy adults. Trial participant PBMC samples were collected at day 0 and day 28 after the second dose for TCRbeta chain sequencing. The CDR3 regions of human TCRbeta chains were analyzed by immunosequencing. The source study handled its data this way. TCRs in the repertoires were compared against a reference library of SARS-CoV-2-specific TCRs that had been generated with the MIRA antigen-specificity platform. Breadth meant the fraction of unique TCRs that were SARS-CoV-2-associated, whereas depth meant the fraction of total T cells that were SARS-CoV-2-associated. Using the MIRA data, every spike-specific TCR was mapped to the spike region that the TCR reacted to and assigned to either a CD4 or a CD8 class. Log10-transformed breadth and depth values were compared by one-way ANOVA with Sidak's multiple comparisons tests. TCRdb took over this immuneACCESS table, retaining in-frame rearrangements with V and J assigned. Such tables are incomplete; in checked studies, under half of the missing clones stem from an unresolved V gene, and the remainder is unexplained. V and J calls and clone size are as listed in that table; D and trimming were resolved from the DNA. The sample table holds roughly 120,000 clones, of which 85% to 90% were seen once. Of the sample, roughly 7.1% falls within the top ten clones.

V is trimmed back by 5 bases and J by 4 bases, and the junction contains 8 bases that no gene match accounts for. Taken from cysteine to phenylalanine, the CDR3 has 15 residues. Only the CDR3 DNA is retained, 45 bases long and in frame from the first base. CDR1 and CDR2, looked up from the germline V gene, are MGHDK and SYGVNS. Concerning this clone: Its antigen remains undetermined. No qualities accompany the bases; no much larger clone lies one base away.

Recombination joined TRBV25-1 with TRBJ2-3; TRBD2 matches 8 bases in the middle. The source was peripheral blood, collected 28 days after the second AZD1222 dose. This TCR derives from an adult who received the AZD1222 COVID-19 vaccine. The DNA is TGTGCCAGCAGTCGGACGGGAGGGGTGTCAGATACGCAGTATTTT. Its translation is CASSRTGGVSDTQYF.